Here is one T cell receptor beta chain with its context. Its antigen is still unknown. Deep-level running was used for the assay. Every immunoSEQ plate was one replicate of a subset's evenly spread DNA. Sequencing used immunoSEQ multiplex PCR; TCRdb keeps in-frame clones, though not all of them. There are 2 million to 2.5 million clones in the sample; approximately 93% occur only once, and 0.36% lies in the top ten. The data were obtained in a study of shared clonotypes between healthy human individuals. The CDR3 sequence is 13 residues long. Germline loops: CDR1 GTSNPN, CDR2 SVGIG (reference sequence). Trimming cost V 2 bases and J 7 bases, with 11 bases left between them. General observations from the study: The generation probabilities recorded for non-shared clonotypes fell below those of clonotypes shared by all four donors.

Sequences were obtained from naive CD4+ T cells from PBMCs. Subset in this sample: CD45RA+ positively selected. The sequence was obtained from a man aged 18 to 29 in good health. Some clones in this sample may be carry-over from other donors' samples. The V call is TRBV30, the J call TRBJ1-4, with unresolved D. CDR3 loop: CAWSSVVGEKLFF. The CDR3 DNA sequence: TGTGCCTGGAGTTCCGTGGTTGGTGAAAAACTGTTTTTT. The entire variable domain, with the rest obtained from reference TRBV30 and TRBJ1-4, is as follows: SQTIHQWPATLVQPVGSPLSLECTVEGTSNPNLYWYRQAAGRGLQLLFYSVGIGQISSEVPQNLSASRPQDRQFILSSKKLLLSDSGFYLCAWSSVVGEKLFFGSGTQLSVL.